This T cell receptor (beta chain) comes out of a study of cytotoxic CD8 clonotypes in ibrutinib-treated CLL. Whole-study findings and limits: Baseline clonality, above age-matched healthy donor levels, tracked circulating CD8+ T-cell counts.

The CDR3 sequence is 11 residues long. Germline CDR1 reads SNHLY; CDR2 reads FYNNEI. V was cut by 2 bases and J by 5 bases, with 1 base left in between. With regard to this clone: The antigen is undetermined.

Profiling relied on immunoSEQ multiplex PCR, and the TCRdb table lists in-frame clones only, not all of them. Of nearly 50,000 clones in the sample, around 52% were seen once. This material consisted of PBMCs, taken after 24 months of ibrutinib treatment. The clonotype comes from a human donor with chronic lymphocytic leukemia. The chain joins TRBV2 to TRBJ2-4; D is unclear. The CDR3 sequence is CASSEQNIQYF. The CDR3 bases are TGTGCCAGCAGTGAACAAAACATTCAGTACTTC. The variable domain in full, completed from reference TRBV2 and TRBJ2-4, reads EPEVTQTPSHQVTQMGQEVILRCVPISNHLYFYWYRQILGQKVEFLVSFYNNEISEKSEIFDDQFSVERPDGSNFTLKIRSTKLEDSAMYFCASSEQNIQYFGAGTRLSVL.